Each of the 30 T cell receptor beta chains below was sequenced from the same sample in a study of blood T cell repertoires in COVID-19. Sequencing was performed with immunoSEQ multiplex PCR; in TCRdb, only in-frame clones are kept and a portion is missing. Of 350,000 to 450,000 clones in the sample, more than 80% were seen once. Sequencing was done on a sample of peripheral blood. These receptors were taken from a man aged 40-55 years with acute or convalescent COVID-19.

The chain couples TRBV6-5 to TRBJ2-1; TRBD1 agrees at 9 bases. There are 16 residues in the CDR3. Germline lookup yields CDR1 MNHEY and CDR2 SVGAGI. J lost 5 bases, V lost 2 bases, and 7 bases had no gene match. CDR3 loop: CASSYISGTGNNEQFF. The CDR3 region has the DNA TGTGCCAGCAGTTACATCTCCGGGACAGGGAACAATGAGCAGTTCTTC.

The V and J genes are TRBV11-2 and TRBJ1-3, with 7 nucleotides matching TRBD1. Germline CDR1 reads SGHAT; CDR2 reads FQNNGV. The junction had 5 bases not matched to a gene; V was cut back by 5 bases and J by 4 bases. CDR3 length equals 14 residues. CDR3 amino acids: CASSHPGQGNTIYF. The CDR3 DNA follows: TGTGCCAGCAGCCATCCGGGACAGGGAAACACCATATATTTT. Combining the CDR3 with reference TRBV11-2 and TRBJ1-3 gives the whole variable domain EAGVAQSPRYKIIEKRQSVAFWCNPISGHATLYWYQQILGQGPKLLIQFQNNGVVDDSQLPKDRFSAERLKGVDSTLKIQPAKLEDSAVYLCASSHPGQGNTIYFGEGSWLTVV.

The gene calls are TRBV15 and TRBJ1-2, with 7 positions matching TRBD1. Trimming took 4 bases from V and 4 from J; bases not matched to a gene: 9. This CDR3 is built from 15 residues. Germline values: CDR1 LNHNV, CDR2 YYDKDF (reference sequence). The CDR3 loop is CATSTRGLPLYGYTF. CDR3 in DNA: TGTGCCACCAGCACAAGGGGGCTCCCCCTCTATGGCTACACCTTC. Combining the CDR3 with reference TRBV15 and TRBJ1-2 gives the whole variable domain DAMVIQNPRYQVTQFGKPVTLSCSQTLNHNVMYWYQQKSSQAPKLLFHYYDKDFNNEADTPDNFQSRRPNTSFCFLDIRSPGLGDTAMYLCATSTRGLPLYGYTFGSGTRLTVV.

This sequence joins TRBV9 and TRBJ2-2, with a tentative D call TRBD2 (6 bases). With 6 bases removed from V and 6 bases from J, the gap between germline ends came to 18 bases. This CDR3 contains 15 residues. Germline CDR1 is SGDLS and CDR2 is YYNGEE. The CDR3 coding sequence is TGTGCCAGCAACCGGGACTCGGGTTGGTCCGGGGAGCTGTTTTTT. This gives the protein CASNRDSGWSGELFF.

The chain couples TRBV4-3 to TRBJ2-4, with TRBD1 identical over 8 bases. The germline CDR1 and CDR2 sequences are LGHNA and YSLEER. The V gene end was trimmed by 4 bases and the J gene end by 2 bases; junction bases not matched to a gene: 10. The CDR3 contains 17 residues. In DNA, the CDR3 is TGCGCCAGCAGCCCCGGCCCAGGGGGCTCTACCAAAAACATTCAGTACTTC. Translating it yields CASSPGPGGSTKNIQYF.

The rearrangement uses TRBV6-5 and TRBJ2-2, with D maybe TRBD2 (5 bases). Trimming left V 6 bases short and J 5 bases short, with 10 bases between. Germline V CDR1 and CDR2: MNHEY, SVGAGI. This CDR3 is 13 amino acids long. In DNA, the CDR3 is TGTGCCAGCAGGCTGGGAGCGACCGGGGAGCTGTTTTTT. It encodes CASRLGATGELFF.

The chain links TRBV4-1 to TRBJ1-5, with no clear D. This CDR3 spans 16 amino acids. Germline V CDR1 and CDR2: MGHRA, YSYEKL. The V end was cut by 0 bases, the J end by 0 bases, with 9 bases between. CDR3 protein: CASSQEPGYSNQPQHF. The CDR3 DNA reads as TGCGCCAGCAGCCAAGAACCAGGTTATAGCAATCAGCCCCAGCATTTT.

This clone was counted once. This chain uses TRBV19 with TRBJ1-2; D uncertain. The germline V and J ends were trimmed by 3 bases and 3 bases, with 11 bases remaining between them. Germline lookup yields CDR1 LNHDA and CDR2 SQIVND (reference sequence). The CDR3 has 14 amino acids. The DNA of the CDR3 is TGTGCCAGTAGTATCCCCGCAGGTGACTATGGCTACACCTTC. It codes for CASSIPAGDYGYTF. Based on the CDR3 plus reference TRBV19 and TRBJ1-2, the full variable domain is DGGITQSPKYLFRKEGQNVTLSCEQNLNHDAMYWYRQDPGQGLRLIYYSQIVNDFQKGDIAEGYSVSREKKESFPLTVTSAQKNPTAFYLCASSIPAGDYGYTFGSGTRLTVV.

The chain links TRBV7-9 to TRBJ1-1; 7 bases agree with TRBD1. V lost 5 bases and J lost 0; bases outside the gene matches: 12. CDR3 length equals 17 residues. Germline loops: CDR1 SEHNR, CDR2 FQNEAQ (reference sequence). The CDR3 sequence is CASSPVGGQRLNTEAFF. The CDR3 nucleotides are TGTGCCAGCAGCCCAGTAGGGGGACAGAGATTGAACACTGAAGCTTTCTTT.

The chain uses TRBV10-3 and TRBJ2-5; tentative D call: TRBD1 (5 bases). Trimming left V 3 bases short and J 4 bases short, with 18 bases between. The CDR3 extends over 16 amino acids. From germline, CDR1 is ENHRY and CDR2 SYGVKD. This chain's CDR3 is CAISEVFPGQGETQYF. The CDR3 DNA reads as TGTGCCATCAGTGAAGTCTTTCCCGGGCAGGGAGAGACCCAGTACTTC.

The chain has TRBV9 and TRBJ2-3; 9 nucleotides line up with TRBD2. This CDR3 has 17 residues. Trimming cost V 4 bases and J 0 bases; bases outside gene matches: 9. The germline gives CDR1 SGDLS, CDR2 YYNGEE. This CDR3 is CASSPPAGGASTDTQYF. CDR3 nucleotides: TGTGCCAGCAGCCCCCCGGCGGGGGGGGCGAGCACAGATACGCAGTATTTT.

V gene TRBV27 combines with J gene TRBJ2-7; D gene uncertain. V was shortened by 3 bases and J by 2 bases, with 8 bases between the two germline ends. The CDR3 consists of 13 residues. In germline, CDR1 is MNHEY, CDR2 SMNVEV (reference sequence). CDR3 in amino acids: CASSLGSTYEQYF. In DNA, the CDR3 is TGTGCCAGCAGTTTGGGCAGTACCTACGAGCAGTACTTC.

This chain joins TRBV10-3 and TRBJ1-2; D may be TRBD1 (5 bases). Trimming stripped 6 bases from V and 1 base from J, with 15 bases between. Germline V gives CDR1 ENHRY, CDR2 SYGVKD. The CDR3 sequence is 15 residues long. The CDR3 nucleotides are TGTGCCATCAGGCCTCTCATCCAGGGTAACTATGGCTACACCTTC. It is translated as CAIRPLIQGNYGYTF.

Only a few counts were recorded for this clone. The V and J genes are TRBV7-9 and TRBJ2-3; TRBD1 might be the D (6 bases). Trimming cost V 5 bases and J 0 bases, with 12 bases left between them. This CDR3 has 15 amino acids. Germline V gives CDR1 SEHNR, CDR2 FQNEAQ (reference sequence). CDR3 amino acids: CASSPQTGSTDTQYF. CDR3 nucleotide sequence: TGTGCCAGCAGCCCACAGACAGGCAGCACAGATACGCAGTATTTT.

The chain is built from TRBV28 and TRBJ1-2; 11 bases fit TRBD1. This CDR3 region has 15 residues. The germline gives CDR1 MDHEN, CDR2 SYDVKM. V dropped 1 base and J dropped 7; count of bases not matched to a gene: 5. CDR3 amino acids: CASSLLWTGGSGYTF. In nucleotides, the CDR3 is TGTGCCAGCAGTTTATTATGGACAGGGGGCTCTGGCTACACCTTC.

This chain uses TRBV28 with TRBJ2-7; TRBD2 is a possible D gene (5 bases). The CDR3 is 13 amino acids. Trimming cost V 5 bases and J 3 bases, with 11 bases left between them. Germline-derived CDR1 and CDR2 are MDHEN and SYDVKM. CDR3 amino acids: CASSPPTSYEQYF. CDR3 nucleotide sequence: TGTGCCAGCAGTCCCCCAACTAGCTACGAGCAGTACTTC. The full variable domain, rest sourced from reference TRBV28 and TRBJ2-7, is DVKVTQSSRYLVKRTGEKVFLECVQDMDHENMFWYRQDPGLGLRLIYFSYDVKMKEKGDIPEGYSVSREKKERFSLILESASTNQTSMYLCASSPPTSYEQYFGPGTRLTVT.

The J gene is TRBJ1-4, the V gene TRBV30, with D maybe TRBD1 (6 bases). This CDR3 spans 16 amino acids. Trimming took off 2 bases at V and 5 bases at J, with 18 bases between the two ends. CDR1 GTSNPN and CDR2 SVGIG come from the germline V gene (reference sequence). The CDR3: CAWSSDRPLVNEKLFF. The CDR3 bases are TGTGCCTGGAGTTCGGACAGACCTCTTGTGAATGAAAAACTGTTTTTT.

This clone was observed a single time. The V gene is TRBV28, the J gene TRBJ1-5, with D uncertain. There are 17 residues in the CDR3. V was pared by 2 bases and J by 2 bases, with 16 bases between. Per germline, CDR1 MDHEN and CDR2 SYDVKM. The DNA of the CDR3 is TGTGCCAGCAGTTTAAGGTGGGGAGGTAAGGGCAATCAGCCCCAGCATTTT. Translating gives CASSLRWGGKGNQPQHF.

The J gene is TRBJ2-3, the V gene TRBV6-6; TRBD2 aligns across 11 bases. Germline CDR1 MNHNY, CDR2 SVGAGI (reference sequence). The CDR3 length is 16 residues. Trimming cost V 7 bases and J 5 bases; bases outside gene matches: 11. The CDR3: CASKMGSGGAVDTQYF. CDR3 sequence (DNA): TGTGCCAGCAAGATGGGTAGCGGGGGGGCAGTAGATACGCAGTATTTT.

V usage is TRBV7-2 and J usage is TRBJ1-1; TRBD1 agrees at 7 bases. Germline CDR1 and CDR2: SGHTA and FQGNSA. The CDR3 covers 16 residues. The V gene end was trimmed by 3 bases and the J gene end by 0 bases; junction bases not matched to a gene: 7. DNA of the CDR3: TGTGCCAGCAGCTTCGACAGGGAAATAATGAACACTGAAGCTTTCTTT. The encoded protein is CASSFDREIMNTEAFF. Full variable domain (outside the CDR3, taken from reference TRBV7-2 and TRBJ1-1): GAGVSQSPSNKVTEKGKDVELRCDPISGHTALYWYRQSLGQGLEFLIYFQGNSAPDKSGLPSDRFSAERTGGSVSTLTIQRTQQEDSAVYLCASSFDREIMNTEAFFGQGTRLTVV.

V usage is TRBV7-2 and J usage is TRBJ1-1, with 7 bases that match TRBD1. The CDR3 extends over 16 amino acids. Germline V gene lookup returns CDR1 SGHTA and CDR2 FQGNSA. V gave up 1 base and J gave up 0 bases; unmatched junction bases: 5. The CDR3, as DNA: TGTGCCAGCAGCTTAGGGACAGGCTACATGAACACTGAAGCTTTCTTT. It is translated as CASSLGTGYMNTEAFF. Using reference TRBV7-2 and TRBJ1-1 for the parts outside the CDR3, the full variable domain is GAGVSQSPSNKVTEKGKDVELRCDPISGHTALYWYRQSLGQGLEFLIYFQGNSAPDKSGLPSDRFSAERTGGSVSTLTIQRTQQEDSAVYLCASSLGTGYMNTEAFFGQGTRLTVV.

With regard to this clone: The sample carries other DNA sequences with the same CDR3. The chain is built from TRBV10-3 and TRBJ2-7, with D possibly matching TRBD1 (7 bases). V dropped 6 bases and J dropped 5 bases, with 14 bases sitting between them. The CDR3 consists of 13 residues. Germline V gives CDR1 ENHRY, CDR2 SYGVKD. CDR3 sequence: CAIRYGGGNEQYF. CDR3 bases: TGTGCCATCAGATATGGAGGGGGCAACGAGCAGTACTTC.

The chain couples TRBV5-1 to TRBJ2-7; tentative D call: TRBD1 (6 bases). The V gene lost 3 bases and the J gene lost 3 bases, with 10 bases spanning the gap. The CDR3 runs to 13 residues. Looked up from germline, CDR1 is SGHRS and CDR2 is YFSETQ. The CDR3 DNA is TGCGCCAGCAGCTCAGGGGAAAACTACGAGCAGTACTTC. Amino acids: CASSSGENYEQYF.

The genes are TRBV5-1 and TRBJ2-2; TRBD1 matches 8 bases. CDR3 size: 16 residues. Germline values: CDR1 SGHRS, CDR2 YFSETQ. V gave up 2 bases and J gave up 1 base; unmatched junction bases: 4. CDR3 amino acids: CASSFGQGVNTGELFF. CDR3 coding DNA: TGCGCCAGCAGCTTCGGACAGGGAGTGAACACCGGGGAGCTGTTTTTT.

A single count supports this clone. The chain couples TRBV29-1 to TRBJ2-1, with 7 bases identical to TRBD2. The CDR3 covers 14 residues. V dropped 2 bases and J dropped 3; count of bases not matched to a gene: 4. The V gene's germline CDR1 is SQVTM and CDR2 ANQGSEA. The CDR3 DNA reads TGCAGCGTTGAACCAGCGGGAAGCTACAATGAGCAGTTCTTC. This sequence encodes CSVEPAGSYNEQFF.

CDR3 coding DNA: TGTGCCAGTAGTATCGGACAGGGCGGAAACACCATATATTTT. This translates into CASSIGQGGNTIYF. The rearrangement links TRBV19 to TRBJ1-3, with 8 positions matching TRBD1. There are 14 residues in the CDR3. The J segment lost 4 bases and the V segment lost 3 bases, leaving 2 bases of the junction unmatched. In germline, CDR1 is LNHDA, CDR2 SQIVND (reference sequence).

This clone was seen only once. The rearrangement joins TRBV19 to TRBJ1-5; the D gene is possibly TRBD1 (6 bases). The CDR3 has 15 amino acids. Germline values: CDR1 LNHDA, CDR2 SQIVND (reference sequence). V lost 3 bases and J 5 bases, leaving 14 bases between the germline ends. The CDR3, as DNA: TGTGCCAGTAGTATTCTCTCAGGACAGCATCAGCCCCAGCATTTT. This gives the protein CASSILSGQHQPQHF.

The chain couples TRBV7-2 to TRBJ2-7; weak D call: TRBD2 (6 bases). CDR1 is SGHTA and CDR2 is FQGNSA in the germline V gene. Trimming stripped 1 base from V and 4 bases from J, with 14 bases between. This CDR3 spans 15 amino acids. The CDR3 loop is CASSLEVGGTYEQYF. The CDR3 nucleotides are TGTGCCAGCAGCTTAGAAGTTGGGGGGACTTACGAGCAGTACTTC.

This chain uses TRBV9 with TRBJ2-1; 10 bases agree with TRBD2. V was clipped by 4 bases and J by 4 bases; unmatched bases: 8. Germline-derived CDR1 and CDR2 are SGDLS and YYNGEE. The CDR3 sequence is 16 residues long. The CDR3 region has the DNA TGTGCCAGCAGCAAACAAGAGCGGGGGGGTTACAATGAGCAGTTCTTC. Encoded protein: CASSKQERGGYNEQFF.

The chain employs TRBV27 and TRBJ2-7; 9 bases map to TRBD1. Per the germline V gene, CDR1 is MNHEY and CDR2 is SMNVEV (reference sequence). The CDR3 is 14 amino acids. The junction had 4 bases not matched to a gene; V was cut back by 3 bases and J by 4 bases. CDR3 sequence (DNA): TGTGCCAGCAGTTTCGGGACAGGGTTATACGAGCAGTACTTC. As protein: CASSFGTGLYEQYF.